These 32 T cell receptor beta chains came from one sample sequenced in a study of blood T cell repertoires in COVID-19. The protocol was immunoSEQ multiplex PCR, while the TCRdb copy is restricted to in-frame clones and leaves out a portion. The repertoire includes 200,000 to 300,000 clones, approximately 86% of them detected once, and over 1.5% sits in the top ten. Specimen: peripheral blood. The receptors were gathered from a young man with active or convalescent COVID-19.

The chain combines TRBV4-2 with TRBJ1-4; perhaps TRBD1 as D (6 bases). Deletions cut 2 bases from V and 8 bases from J, with 18 bases between. This CDR3 region has 16 residues. Germline V gene sequence: CDR1 LGHNA, CDR2 YNFKEQ. CDR3 in DNA: TGTGCCAGCAGCCAACAAATTACAGGGCTTGGAGAAAAACTGTTTTTT. This translates into CASSQQITGLGEKLFF.

This clone occurred a few times. V is TRBV12-5 and J is TRBJ1-1; TRBD1 matches at 7 bases. CDR3 length: 15 amino acids. Per germline, CDR1 LGHNT and CDR2 FRNRAP. V lost 0 bases, J lost 11 bases, and 12 bases stayed unmatched. This chain's CDR3 is CASGLVLEGTGEAFF. The DNA for the CDR3 is TGTGCTAGTGGTTTGGTACTTGAGGGAACAGGGGAGGCTTTCTTT. Full variable domain (missing parts from reference TRBV12-5 and TRBJ1-1): DARVTQTPRHKVTEMGQEVTMRCQPILGHNTVFWYRQTMMQGLELLAYFRNRAPLDDSGMPKDRFSAEMPDATLATLKIQPSEPRDSAVYFCASGLVLEGTGEAFFGQGTRLTVV.

Notes on this clone: Different DNA sequences within this sample yield the same CDR3. The V call is TRBV9, the J call TRBJ1-2; 9 bases fit TRBD1. The germline CDR1 and CDR2 sequences are SGDLS and YYNGEE. J was trimmed by 8 bases and V by 3 bases; bases with no gene match: 5. The CDR3 covers 13 residues. The CDR3 protein is CASSAGTGYGYTF. As DNA, the CDR3 is TGTGCCAGCAGCGCCGGGACAGGGTACGGCTACACCTTC.

The chain joins TRBV5-5 to TRBJ1-2, with 11 nucleotides matching TRBD1. The CDR3 is 17 amino acids. Germline CDR1 reads SGHKS; CDR2 reads YYEKEE (reference sequence). V was pared by 4 bases and J by 4 bases, with 12 bases of the junction left unmatched. The CDR3 DNA sequence: TGTGCCAGCAGCCCCAGTCCCGAGGGACAGGGGGTCTATGGCTACACCTTC. It translates to CASSPSPEGQGVYGYTF.

The J gene is TRBJ2-7, the V gene TRBV7-9; D possibly corresponds to TRBD2 (5 bases). CDR3 length equals 14 residues. The germline gives CDR1 SEHNR, CDR2 FQNEAQ (reference sequence). Deletions cut 1 base from V and 4 bases from J, with 11 bases between. The CDR3 nucleotides read TGTGCCAGCAGCTTAGGGTGGGAGACTTACGAGCAGTACTTC. It translates to CASSLGWETYEQYF.

The chain recombines TRBV5-5 with TRBJ2-3, with D tentatively TRBD2 (5 bases). Trimming stripped 4 bases from V and 3 bases from J, with 24 bases between. This CDR3 is 18 amino acids long. Germline V gives CDR1 SGHKS, CDR2 YYEKEE (reference sequence). The CDR3 reads CASSRGPSIALRTDTQYF. CDR3 bases: TGTGCCAGCAGCCGAGGACCTAGCATTGCCTTAAGAACAGATACGCAGTATTTT.

The chain recombines TRBV7-2 with TRBJ2-7; D gene unclear. The V end lost 5 bases, the J end lost 7 bases, and 9 bases lay between the germline ends. CDR3 length: 11 amino acids. CDR1 is SGHTA and CDR2 is FQGNSA in the germline V gene. CDR3: CASSTRWEQYF. The CDR3 nucleotides are TGTGCCAGCAGCACCCGGTGGGAGCAGTACTTC.

This clone has only a few counts. This chain links TRBV10-2 with TRBJ2-2; D unclear. This CDR3 has 13 amino acids. V lost 8 bases and J lost 4, with 11 bases in between. Germline-derived CDR1 and CDR2 are WSHSY and SAAADI. The CDR3 DNA is TGCGCCAGCTCTAGAACTATCACCGGGGAGCTGTTTTTT. This sequence encodes CASSRTITGELFF.

J is TRBJ1-6 and V is TRBV12-3 or TRBV12-4; 7 nucleotides match TRBD1. The CDR3 sequence is 13 residues long. V lost 6 bases, J lost 12 bases, and 8 bases stayed unmatched. The CDR3 reads CASRWTGAGPLHF. In nucleotides, the CDR3 is TGTGCCAGCAGATGGACAGGAGCGGGACCCCTCCACTTT.

The V call is TRBV4-1, the J call TRBJ1-3; D ambiguous. The CDR3 is 15 amino acids. The V end lost 2 bases, the J end lost 3 bases, and 11 bases lay between the germline ends. Germline CDR1 reads MGHRA; CDR2 reads YSYEKL. The DNA of the CDR3 is TGCGCCAGCAGCCAACTGACTCTCGATGGAAACACCATATATTTT. It is translated as CASSQLTLDGNTIYF.

V usage is TRBV30 and J usage is TRBJ1-2; D remains unclear. CDR1 and CDR2 (germline): GTSNPN, SVGIG (reference sequence). V dropped 5 bases and J dropped 5 bases, with 18 bases sitting between them. The CDR3 length is 14 residues. As DNA, the CDR3 is TGTGCCTGGGCGGAGGGCCTGGGATGGTATGGCTACACCTTC. Protein product: CAWAEGLGWYGYTF.

The genes are TRBV6-5 and TRBJ1-4; TRBD1 matches at 7 bases. CDR3 length: 14 amino acids. Germline trimming cut 5 bases from V and 8 bases from J; bases unmatched to any gene: 8. CDR1 and CDR2 (germline): MNHEY, SVGAGI. The CDR3 DNA reads TGTGCCAGCAGTCAGGCCGGGACAGAGGAAAAACTGTTTTTT. The encoded protein is CASSQAGTEEKLFF.

The V call is TRBV12-5, the J call TRBJ1-5; TRBD1 matches at 7 bases. CDR1 is LGHNT, CDR2 FRNRAP, per germline. CDR3 length: 17 residues. V shed 0 bases and J 2 bases; nucleotides not matched to a gene: 7. As DNA, the CDR3 is TGTGCTAGTGGTTTGGTCCGACAGGGTGGGGGCAATCAGCCCCAGCATTTT. It specifies CASGLVRQGGGNQPQHF. The full variable domain, its missing parts supplied by reference TRBV12-5 and TRBJ1-5, is DARVTQTPRHKVTEMGQEVTMRCQPILGHNTVFWYRQTMMQGLELLAYFRNRAPLDDSGMPKDRFSAEMPDATLATLKIQPSEPRDSAVYFCASGLVRQGGGNQPQHFGDGTRLSIL.

A note on this clone: Other DNA sequences within the sample encode an identical CDR3. The chain recombines TRBV18 with TRBJ2-2, with 7 positions matching TRBD1. V lost 3 bases to trimming and J lost 1 base; unmatched junction nucleotides: 2. The CDR3 totals 15 residues. The germline gives CDR1 KGHSH, CDR2 LQKENI. This chain's CDR3 is CASSPQGVNTGELFF. CDR3 DNA sequence: TGTGCCAGCTCACCGCAGGGGGTGAACACCGGGGAGCTGTTTTTT.

V is TRBV5-4 and J is TRBJ2-7, with TRBD2 matching over 9 bases. Trimming at V came to 3 bases and at J to 4 bases, leaving 11 bases not matched to a gene. The CDR3 totals 16 residues. Germline V lookup: CDR1 SGHNT, CDR2 YYREEE (reference sequence). The CDR3 reads CASSSTGAGGEYEQYF. The CDR3 nucleotides read TGTGCCAGCAGCTCGACCGGAGCGGGGGGAGAATACGAGCAGTACTTC.

The gene calls are TRBV28 and TRBJ1-2, with D unresolved. Germline CDR1 is MDHEN and CDR2 is SYDVKM. This CDR3 spans 14 amino acids. The V and J ends lost 5 bases and 2 bases respectively, with 12 bases between them. The CDR3 DNA follows: TGTGCCAGCAGTCCCCCGGGGTGGAACTATGGCTACACCTTC. This sequence encodes CASSPPGWNYGYTF.

V gene TRBV21-1 combines with J gene TRBJ2-3; TRBD2 is the table's D call, not checked against the DNA. TRBV21-1 is annotated as a pseudogene. The CDR3 totals 17 residues. CDR3 in amino acids: CASSKKGLGRITDTQYF. CDR3 DNA: TGTGCCAGCAGCAAAAAGGGACTAGGGCGTATCACAGATACGCAGTATTTT.

The genes are TRBV4-3 and TRBJ2-7, with 8 positions matching TRBD2. Germline CDR1 and CDR2: LGHNA and YSLEER. The V gene end was trimmed by 1 base and the J gene end by 2 bases; junction bases not matched to a gene: 13. This CDR3 is built from 18 residues. Here the CDR3 DNA reads TGCGCCAGCAGCCAAGCCCCCTCAGCCGCGGGGGGACCCTACGAGCAGTACTTC. Protein product: CASSQAPSAAGGPYEQYF.

The chain has TRBV9 and TRBJ1-2; 7 bases map to TRBD1. This CDR3 is 14 amino acids long. Per the germline V gene, CDR1 is SGDLS and CDR2 is YYNGEE. V shed 0 bases and J 7 bases; nucleotides not matched to a gene: 6. The CDR3 region has the DNA TGTGCCAGCAGCGTAGCTACCAGGGGGTCTGGCTACACCTTC. Its protein is CASSVATRGSGYTF.

V usage is TRBV18 and J usage is TRBJ1-2, with D tentatively TRBD1 (6 bases). Germline V lookup: CDR1 KGHSH, CDR2 LQKENI. Trimming pared 4 bases from V and 4 bases from J, leaving 22 bases between. The CDR3 extends over 17 amino acids. The CDR3 reads CASSQQGQIQTSYGYTF. The DNA for the CDR3 is TGTGCCAGCTCACAACAGGGCCAGATTCAGACGTCCTATGGCTACACCTTC.

The V and J genes are TRBV30 and TRBJ1-2; the D is unclear. The germline V gene has CDR1 GTSNPN and CDR2 SVGIG (reference sequence). There are 11 residues in the CDR3. As DNA, the CDR3 is TGTGCTTGCTTAGAGGGCTATGGCTACACCTTC. Its translation is CACLEGYGYTF.

The chain combines TRBV7-9 with TRBJ1-6; D possibly corresponds to TRBD1 (6 bases). The CDR3 has 14 residues. V lost 5 bases, J lost 6 bases, and 11 bases lay in between. CDR1 SEHNR and CDR2 FQNEAQ come from the germline V gene (reference sequence). CDR3 sequence (DNA): TGTGCCAGCAGCCGTGGACAGCCTAATTCACCCCTCCACTTT. This codes for CASSRGQPNSPLHF.

This chain links TRBV10-2 with TRBJ1-1; the match to TRBD1 covers 7 bases. Germline V lookup: CDR1 WSHSY, CDR2 SAAADI. The CDR3 is made up of 14 amino acids. V lost 4 bases to trimming and J lost 5 bases; unmatched junction nucleotides: 7. The CDR3 coding sequence is TGCGCCAGCAGTGTCCGACAGGGTGGAACTGAAGCTTTCTTT. Residues: CASSVRQGGTEAFF.

The chain couples TRBV19 to TRBJ2-7; TRBD2 agrees at 14 bases. The CDR3 spans 17 residues. The germline V gene encodes CDR1 LNHDA and CDR2 SQIVND (reference sequence). J was trimmed by 1 base and V by 3 bases; bases with no gene match: 5. CDR3 protein: CASSIRGTSGGSYEQYF. As DNA, the CDR3 is TGTGCCAGTAGTATTCGCGGGACTAGCGGGGGTTCCTACGAGCAGTACTTC.

On this clone itself: Other nucleotide sequences from this sample produce the same CDR3. The chain recombines TRBV5-1 with TRBJ2-1; D gene uncertain. The CDR3 is made up of 14 amino acids. The V gene lost 4 bases and the J gene lost 0 bases, with 8 bases spanning the gap. Germline-derived CDR1 and CDR2 are SGHRS and YFSETQ. CDR3 nucleotides: TGCGCCAGCAGCCCACCGAGCTCCTACAATGAGCAGTTCTTC. It is translated as CASSPPSSYNEQFF.

V usage is TRBV7-2 and J usage is TRBJ2-7; 7 nucleotides agree with TRBD1. Germline assignment: CDR1 SGHTA and CDR2 FQGNSA. The CDR3 consists of 17 residues. V gave up 5 bases and J gave up 2 bases; unmatched junction bases: 15. As DNA, the CDR3 is TGTGCCAGCAGCCGTATACCCCCCGGGACAGCCACCTACGAGCAGTACTTC. This translates into CASSRIPPGTATYEQYF. Supplemented by reference TRBV7-2 and TRBJ2-7, the full variable domain reads GAGVSQSPSNKVTEKGKDVELRCDPISGHTALYWYRQSLGQGLEFLIYFQGNSAPDKSGLPSDRFSAERTGGSVSTLTIQRTQQEDSAVYLCASSRIPPGTATYEQYFGPGTRLTVT.

This chain connects TRBV2 to TRBJ1-1; D remains unclear. Deletions cut 8 bases from V and 0 bases from J, with 13 bases between. Germline assignment: CDR1 SNHLY and CDR2 FYNNEI. The CDR3 is 14 amino acids. CDR3 in DNA: TGTGCCAGCCACATAACAGACATGAACACTGAAGCTTTCTTT. This encodes CASHITDMNTEAFF.

The chain uses TRBV6-5 and TRBJ2-7, with a possible D match to TRBD2 (5 bases). Trimming stripped 7 bases from V and 5 bases from J, with 12 bases between. CDR1 is MNHEY, CDR2 SVGAGI, per germline. The CDR3 loop spans 12 amino acids. In DNA form, the CDR3 reads TGTGCCAGCACGCGACTAATCCACGAGCAGTACTTC. It translates to CASTRLIHEQYF.

The chain combines TRBV7-8 with TRBJ1-5; 8 nucleotides agree with TRBD1. This CDR3 has 17 amino acids. V shed 1 base and J 6 bases; nucleotides not matched to a gene: 11. CDR1 SGHVS and CDR2 FQNEAQ come from the germline V gene. The CDR3 loop is CASSLGQGSRASQPQHF. The CDR3 bases are TGTGCCAGCAGCTTAGGACAGGGGTCGCGGGCAAGTCAGCCCCAGCATTTT.

The genes are TRBV3-1 (or the pseudogene TRBV3-2) and TRBJ2-1; 7 positions agree with TRBD2. The CDR3 totals 16 residues. V lost 1 base, J lost 4 bases, and 7 bases stayed unmatched. The V gene's germline CDR1 is LGHDT and CDR2 YNNKEL (reference sequence). CDR3 sequence reads: CASSQGYTGGYNEQFF. Here the CDR3 DNA reads TGTGCCAGCAGCCAAGGGTACACGGGGGGTTACAATGAGCAGTTCTTC.

This chain joins TRBV3-1 (or the pseudogene TRBV3-2) and TRBJ1-1; 11 nucleotides align to TRBD1. The V gene end was trimmed by 3 bases and the J gene end by 2 bases; junction bases not matched to a gene: 8. The CDR3 totals 17 residues. Germline loops: CDR1 LGHDT, CDR2 YNNKEL (reference sequence). CDR3 in amino acids: CASSQPPGQGVNTEAFF. CDR3 DNA: TGTGCCAGCAGCCAGCCCCCGGGACAGGGGGTTAACACTGAAGCTTTCTTT.

The CDR3 reads CASNKGPQVAKNIQYF. In DNA, the CDR3 is TGTGCCAGCAATAAAGGTCCCCAGGTAGCCAAAAACATTCAGTACTTC. The V gene is TRBV2, the J gene TRBJ2-4; D ambiguous. Deletions cut 7 bases from V and 0 bases from J, with 16 bases between. The CDR3 is 16 amino acids. Germline V gene lookup returns CDR1 SNHLY and CDR2 FYNNEI.